Detailed here is one T cell receptor (beta chain). Antigen unknown. The data stem from a study of cytomegalovirus exposure and HLA in healthy donors. Study observations and caveats: Roughly even sequencing depth across donors was the assumption behind the presence/absence analyses. Later analysis indicated greater clonal expansion among HLA-associated TCR beta chains than among equally common other chains. Reportedly, cytomegalovirus status was diagnosed with high sensitivity and specificity.

The PCR made use of 60 Vbeta and 13 Jbeta primers. TCRdb's copy holds only in-frame clones and misses some; the assay was immunoSEQ multiplex PCR. The data contain more than 95,000 clones, 70% to 85% of them singletons. V was clipped by 6 bases and J by 2 bases; unmatched bases: 9. The germline CDR1 and CDR2 sequences are MNHNS and SASEGT. There are 15 residues in the CDR3. The chain links TRBV6-1 to TRBJ1-2, with 7 bases identical to TRBD1. This sequence was found in a woman in her late teens or twenties in good health and CMV-seropositive. The specimen was PBMCs. The CDR3 protein is CASREPGQPNYGYTF. CDR3 DNA: TGTGCCAGCAGAGAGCCGGGACAGCCAAACTATGGCTACACCTTC.